This is a list of T cell receptor beta chains from one sample in a study of technical replicates of blood from a handful of donors. Profiling relied on immunoSEQ multiplex PCR, and the TCRdb table lists in-frame clones only, not all of them. The top ten hold 0.21% of the sample, which has about 70,000 clones, roughly 97% seen once. Sequencing was carried out using T cells isolated from PBMCs. The receptors were sampled from a human donor in good health. CDR3s include the opening cysteine and the closing phenylalanine or tryptophan. A D gene is named only where the DNA matches it firmly. The size entry is marked missing in some rows and otherwise reads once, few, many or a size class.

abundance	v_gene	d_gene	j_gene	CDR3nt	CDR3aa
-	TRBV11-2	-	TRBJ1-4	TGTGCCAGCAGCTCAGGACACTCCGTACCTAATGAAAAACTGTTTTTT	CASSSGHSVPNEKLFF
-	TRBV11-2	TRBD1	TRBJ1-4	TGTGCCAGCAGCCCAGTGATGGGGGGACAGGGGAATGAAAAACTGTTTTTT	CASSPVMGGQGNEKLFF
-	TRBV5-1	TRBD2	TRBJ2-7	TGCGCCAGCAGCTTGGCCTCGGCTAGCGGGGGGACAGAGCAGTACTTC	CASSLASASGGTEQYF
-	TRBV27	-	TRBJ2-7	TGTGCCAGCAGTTTATTCACAGGGAACTACGAGCAGTACTTC	CASSLFTGNYEQYF
-	TRBV5-6	TRBD1	TRBJ2-2	TGTGCCAGCAGCAAAAGGGGGCGCGAAAGAAGCGGGGAGCTGTTTTTT	CASSKRGRERSGELFF
-	TRBV5-1	-	TRBJ2-4	TGCGCCAGCAGCTTATCAGTTCCAGGGGCGGTGGAGTACTTC	CASSLSVPGAVEYF
-	TRBV4-1	TRBD2	TRBJ2-3	TGCGCCAGCGGACGGAATCCTGGGACTAGCGAACGTAGCACAGATACGCAGTATTTT	CASGRNPGTSERSTDTQYF
-	TRBV18	TRBD1	TRBJ2-7	TGTGCCAGCTCACCGATGACAGGGAACGAGCAGTACTTC	CASSPMTGNEQYF
-	TRBV5-1	-	TRBJ2-3	TGCGCCAGCAGCTTCCAGGGTCAAGATACGCAGTATTTT	CASSFQGQDTQYF
-	TRBV7-9	TRBD1	TRBJ2-7	TGTGCCAGCAGCAAGAGATATACCGGGACAGGGGAATCCTACGAGCAGTACTTC	CASSKRYTGTGESYEQYF
-	TRBV30	TRBD2	TRBJ2-5	TGTGCCTGGAGCATCGGTAGCGGGGGATTAGAGACCCAGTACTTC	CAWSIGSGGLETQYF
-	TRBV4-2	-	TRBJ2-1	TGTGCCAGCAGCCAAGAGAAAAAGGTCTCAGGCAATGAGCAGTTCTTC	CASSQEKKVSGNEQFF
-	TRBV27	TRBD1	TRBJ1-5	TGTGCCAGCAGTATCGAACAGGGGGGCAGGCCCCAGCATTTT	CASSIEQGGRPQHF
-	TRBV6-5	TRBD1	TRBJ2-7	TGTGCCAGCAGTTTCGGGACAGGGTACCACGAGCAGTACTTC	CASSFGTGYHEQYF
-	TRBV4-1	-	TRBJ1-1	TGCGCCAGCAGCCAAGATACCGGGGGATTCACTGAAGCTTTCTTT	CASSQDTGGFTEAFF
few	TRBV4-1	TRBD1	TRBJ2-7	TGCGCCAGCAGCCAAGATCGACAGGGGCGGAACGAGCAGTACTTC	CASSQDRQGRNEQYF
-	TRBV27	TRBD1	TRBJ1-6	TGTGCCAGCAGGGAGCTAAAAGGGGGCAATGATAATTCACCCCTCCACTTT	CASRELKGGNDNSPLHF
-	TRBV10-3	TRBD1	TRBJ2-2	TGTGCCATCTGTCCGGGACAGGGAGGAACCGGGGAGCTGTTTTTT	CAICPGQGGTGELFF
-	TRBV6-5	-	TRBJ1-2	TGTGCCAGCAGGGCGTCAGCGGGCGGCTACACCTTC	CASRASAGGYTF
-	TRBV11-3	TRBD2	TRBJ2-3	TGTGCCAGCAGCTTGGCTAGCGGGACGCAGTATTTT	CASSLASGTQYF
-	TRBV5-1	-	TRBJ1-1	TGCGCCAGCAGCTTGGATCCTACAGGGAGAGGGTCCACTGAAGCTTTCTTT	CASSLDPTGRGSTEAFF
-	TRBV11-3	-	TRBJ1-2	TGTGCCAGCAGCTCGGCAGGGGCCGGCTACACCTTC	CASSSAGAGYTF
-	TRBV6-6	TRBD1	TRBJ1-1	TGTGCCAGCAGTTACTCCAGGGGGCAGATGAACACTGAAGCTTTCTTT	CASSYSRGQMNTEAFF
-	TRBV28	TRBD2	TRBJ2-5	TGTGCCAGCAGTGATACATGGGGACTAGCGGACCAAGAGACCCAGTACTTC	CASSDTWGLADQETQYF
-	TRBV13	-	TRBJ1-1	TGTGCCAGCAGCACCCCGTTAGTTATGAACACTGAAGCTTTCTTT	CASSTPLVMNTEAFF
-	TRBV5-6	-	TRBJ1-5	TGTGCCAGCAGCTTGGGACAGGATAGCAATCAGCCCCAGCATTTT	CASSLGQDSNQPQHF
-	TRBV11-2	-	TRBJ2-5	TGTGCCAGCAGCAAGGGGGGGCCTCAAGAGACCCAGTACTTC	CASSKGGPQETQYF
-	TRBV5-5	-	TRBJ1-2	TGTGCCAGCAGCCCGTACAGGGAACTCTATGGCTACACCTTC	CASSPYRELYGYTF
-	TRBV7-9	TRBD1	TRBJ1-2	TGTGCCAGCAGCAGAGGGGACAGGACCTATGGCTACACCTTC	CASSRGDRTYGYTF
-	TRBV13	-	TRBJ2-7	TGTGCCAGCAGCCCTAAGGGGATAGCCTACGAGCAGTACTTC	CASSPKGIAYEQYF
-	TRBV6-1	-	TRBJ1-1	TGTGCCAGCAGTAGGGGGACGACAGGGAACACTGAAGCTTTCTTT	CASSRGTTGNTEAFF
-	TRBV5-6	-	TRBJ2-1	TGTGCCAGCAGCTTCCGCCGGGCGGGCGGTATTATTATTTACAATGAGCAGTTCTTC	CASSFRRAGGIIIYNEQFF
-	TRBV7-2	TRBD1	TRBJ1-5	TGTGCCAGCAGCCACAGGGGCAGGGACAATCAGCCCCAGCATTTT	CASSHRGRDNQPQHF
-	TRBV7-9	-	TRBJ1-4	TGTGCCAGCAGCTCAACAGGACCCAATGAAAAACTGTTTTTT	CASSSTGPNEKLFF